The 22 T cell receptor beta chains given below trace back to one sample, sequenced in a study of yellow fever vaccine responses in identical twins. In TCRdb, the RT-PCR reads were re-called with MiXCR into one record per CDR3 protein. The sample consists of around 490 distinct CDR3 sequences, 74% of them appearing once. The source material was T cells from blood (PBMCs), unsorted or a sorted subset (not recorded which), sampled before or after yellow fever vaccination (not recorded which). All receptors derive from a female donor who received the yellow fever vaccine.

This chain's CDR3 is CASSSLAGQETQYF. Here the CDR3 DNA reads TGTGCCAGCAGCTCTTTAGCGGGACAAGAGACCCAGTACTTC. The J gene is TRBJ2-5, the V gene TRBV7-6, with 8 bases aligning to TRBD2. Germline CDR1 reads SGHVS; CDR2 reads FNYEAQ. The CDR3 contains 14 residues. With V trimmed by 4 bases and J by 2 bases, 3 bases remained unmatched.

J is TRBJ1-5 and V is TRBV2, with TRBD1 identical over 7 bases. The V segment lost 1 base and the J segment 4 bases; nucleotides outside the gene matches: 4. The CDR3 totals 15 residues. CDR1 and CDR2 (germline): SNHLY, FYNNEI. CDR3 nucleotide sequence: TGTGCCAGCAGTGAAGAGGGACAGCTTAATCAGCCCCAGCATTTT. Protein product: CASSEEGQLNQPQHF.

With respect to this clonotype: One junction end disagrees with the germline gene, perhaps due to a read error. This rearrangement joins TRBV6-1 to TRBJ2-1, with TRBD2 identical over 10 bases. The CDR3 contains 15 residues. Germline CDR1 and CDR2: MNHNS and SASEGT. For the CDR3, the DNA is TGTGCCAGCAGTAAAGCGGGAGGGGAGGCCAATGAGCAGTTCTTC. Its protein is CASSKAGGEANEQFF.

The CDR3 reads CASSLEAGTNQPQHF. CDR3 DNA sequence: TGTGCCAGCAGCTTGGAGGCAGGTACTAATCAGCCCCAGCATTTT. V is TRBV5-4 and J is TRBJ1-5, with unresolved D. Looked up from germline, CDR1 is SGHNT and CDR2 is YYREEE (reference sequence). V was cut by 0 bases and J by 4 bases, with 11 bases left in between. The CDR3 runs 15 residues.

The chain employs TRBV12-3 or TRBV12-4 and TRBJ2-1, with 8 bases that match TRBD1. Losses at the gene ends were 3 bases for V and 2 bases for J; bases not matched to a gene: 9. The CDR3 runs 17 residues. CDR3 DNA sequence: TGTGCCAGCAGTTTTCGGACAGGGCCCCCGCCCTACAATGAGCAGTTCTTC. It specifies CASSFRTGPPPYNEQFF.

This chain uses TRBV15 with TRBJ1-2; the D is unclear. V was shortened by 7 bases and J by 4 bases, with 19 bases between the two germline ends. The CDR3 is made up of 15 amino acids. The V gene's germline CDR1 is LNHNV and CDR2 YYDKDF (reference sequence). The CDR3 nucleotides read TGTGCCACCACCGAAGAGGGCGGGAGTATCTATGGCTACACCTTC. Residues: CATTEEGGSIYGYTF.

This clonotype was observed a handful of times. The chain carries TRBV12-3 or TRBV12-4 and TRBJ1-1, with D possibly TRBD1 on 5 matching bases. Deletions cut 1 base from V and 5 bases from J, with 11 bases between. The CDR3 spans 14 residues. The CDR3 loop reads CASSLDGGGTEAFF. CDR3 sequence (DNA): TGTGCCAGCAGTTTAGACGGCGGGGGGACTGAAGCTTTCTTT.

The CDR3, as DNA: TGTGCCAGCAGCTTATTGCGGGGGGGCGGTGAGACGTTCTTC. It codes for CASSLLRGGGETFF. This chain joins TRBV11-2 and TRBJ2-1; 9 bases line up with TRBD2. The CDR3 has 14 amino acids. Losses at the gene ends were 2 bases for V and 15 bases for J; bases not matched to a gene: 11. The germline gives CDR1 SGHAT, CDR2 FQNNGV.

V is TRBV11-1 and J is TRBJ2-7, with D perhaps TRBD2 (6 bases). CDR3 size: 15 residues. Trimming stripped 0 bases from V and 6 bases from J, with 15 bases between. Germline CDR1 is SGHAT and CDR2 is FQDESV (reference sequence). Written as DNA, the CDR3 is TGTGCCAGCAGCTTAGCGTTAAGGCAGGAGGGCGAGCAGTACTTC. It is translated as CASSLALRQEGEQYF.

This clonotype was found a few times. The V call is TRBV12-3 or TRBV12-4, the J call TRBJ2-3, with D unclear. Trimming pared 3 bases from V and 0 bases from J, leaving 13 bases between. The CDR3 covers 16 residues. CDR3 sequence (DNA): TGTGCCAGCAGTTTGTTTGGCTACCCGAGCACAGATACGCAGTATTTT. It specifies CASSLFGYPSTDTQYF.

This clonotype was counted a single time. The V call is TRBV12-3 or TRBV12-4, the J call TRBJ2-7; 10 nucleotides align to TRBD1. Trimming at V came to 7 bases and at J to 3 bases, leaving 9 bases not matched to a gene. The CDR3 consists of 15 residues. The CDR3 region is CASTPNRDRGYEQYF. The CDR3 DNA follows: TGTGCCAGCACCCCGAACCGGGACAGGGGCTACGAGCAGTACTTC.

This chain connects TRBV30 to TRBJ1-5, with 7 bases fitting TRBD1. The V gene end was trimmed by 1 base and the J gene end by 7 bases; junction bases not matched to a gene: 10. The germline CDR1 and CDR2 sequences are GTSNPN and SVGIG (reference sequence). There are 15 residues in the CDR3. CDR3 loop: CAWSGTGQEIQPQHF. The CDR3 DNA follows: TGTGCCTGGAGTGGAACCGGACAGGAGATCCAGCCCCAGCATTTT.

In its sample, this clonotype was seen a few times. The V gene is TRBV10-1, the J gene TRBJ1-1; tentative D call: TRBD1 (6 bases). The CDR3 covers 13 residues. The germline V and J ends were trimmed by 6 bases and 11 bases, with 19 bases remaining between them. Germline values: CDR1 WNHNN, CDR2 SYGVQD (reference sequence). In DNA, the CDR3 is TGCGCCAGCAGCAAGGCGGGGGCTTTGGAGGCTTTCTTT. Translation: CASSKAGALEAFF.

The chain's CDR3 is CSAGAAQPQHF. CDR3 sequence (DNA): TGCAGTGCCGGAGCTGCTCAGCCCCAGCATTTT. The V and J genes are TRBV20-1 and TRBJ1-5; D unresolved. CDR3 length equals 11 residues. The germline CDR1 and CDR2 sequences are DFQATT and SNEGSKA (reference sequence). The V and J ends lost 6 bases and 6 bases respectively, with 9 bases between them.

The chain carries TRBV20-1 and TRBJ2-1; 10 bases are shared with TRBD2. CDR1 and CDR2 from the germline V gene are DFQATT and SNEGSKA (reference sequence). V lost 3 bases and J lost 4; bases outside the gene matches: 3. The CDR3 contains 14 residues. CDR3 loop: CSARPSGSYNEQFF. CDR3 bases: TGCAGTGCTAGGCCTAGCGGGAGTTACAATGAGCAGTTCTTC.

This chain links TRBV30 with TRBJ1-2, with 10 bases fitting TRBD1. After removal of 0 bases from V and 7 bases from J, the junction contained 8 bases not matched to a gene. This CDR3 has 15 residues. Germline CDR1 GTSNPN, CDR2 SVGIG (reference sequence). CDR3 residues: CAWSVQTGGASGYTF. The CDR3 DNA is TGTGCCTGGAGTGTACAGACAGGGGGCGCATCTGGCTACACCTTC.

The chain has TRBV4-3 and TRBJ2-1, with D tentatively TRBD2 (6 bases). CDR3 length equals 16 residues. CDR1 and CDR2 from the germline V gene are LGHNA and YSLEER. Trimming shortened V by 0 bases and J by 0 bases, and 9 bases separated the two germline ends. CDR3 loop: CASSQDSGSSYNEQFF. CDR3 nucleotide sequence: TGCGCCAGCAGCCAAGATTCCGGGAGCTCCTACAATGAGCAGTTCTTC.

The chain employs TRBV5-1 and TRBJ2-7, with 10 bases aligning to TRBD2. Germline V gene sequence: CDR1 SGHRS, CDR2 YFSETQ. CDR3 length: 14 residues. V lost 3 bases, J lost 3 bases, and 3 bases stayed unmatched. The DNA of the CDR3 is TGCGCCAGCAGCTGGACTAGCGGAGGCTACGAGCAGTACTTC. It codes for CASSWTSGGYEQYF.

The CDR3 DNA reads as TGTGCCAGCAGTTACGAGGGAGAAAGTACCGGGGAGCTGTTTTTT. This translates into CASSYEGESTGELFF. The chain combines TRBV6-2 or TRBV6-3 with TRBJ2-2, with a weak D call TRBD2 (5 bases). Germline V CDR1 and CDR2: MNHEY, SVGEGT. The germline V and J ends were trimmed by 2 bases and 5 bases, with 12 bases remaining between them. The CDR3 has 15 residues.

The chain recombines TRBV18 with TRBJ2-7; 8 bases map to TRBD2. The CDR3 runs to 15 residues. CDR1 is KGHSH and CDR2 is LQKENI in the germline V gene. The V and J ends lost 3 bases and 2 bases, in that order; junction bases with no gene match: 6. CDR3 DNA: TGTGCCAGCTCACCGGGGCGGGAGGTCCCCTACGAGCAGTACTTC. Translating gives CASSPGREVPYEQYF.

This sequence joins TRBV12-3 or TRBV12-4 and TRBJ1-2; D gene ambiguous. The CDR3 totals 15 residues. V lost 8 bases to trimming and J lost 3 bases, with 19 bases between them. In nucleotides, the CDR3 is TGTGCCAGCCGACCTCGCGACCTTCGGGACTATGGCTACACCTTC. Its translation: CASRPRDLRDYGYTF.

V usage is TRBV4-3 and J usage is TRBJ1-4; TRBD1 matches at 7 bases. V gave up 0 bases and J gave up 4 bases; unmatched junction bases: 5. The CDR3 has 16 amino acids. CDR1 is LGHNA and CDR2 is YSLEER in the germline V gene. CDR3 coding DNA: TGCGCCAGCAGCCAAGATAATGACAGGGATAATGAAAAACTGTTTTTT. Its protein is CASSQDNDRDNEKLFF.